This T cell receptor beta chain emerged from a study of OX40 agonist ivuxolimab in advanced cancers. Notes on the study in general: Averaging showed that CD8+ T cells had more expanded clones than CD4+ did. Clonal expansion among partial responders at 0.1-3.0 mg/kg ranked near the lowest. At 0.1 to 3.0 mg/kg, clonal expansion of CD4+ and CD8+ blood T cells had occurred by week 6.

Only in-frame clones appear in the TCRdb table, and some are missing; sequencing was by immunoSEQ multiplex PCR. The repertoire holds under 70,000 clones, with 70% to 90% as singletons. The trim removed 3 bases at V and 3 bases at J, leaving 11 bases unmatched. CDR3 size: 17 residues. CDR1 is MDHEN, CDR2 SYDVKM, per germline. Regarding this clone: Its antigen is not identified.

The rearrangement links TRBV28 to TRBJ1-5, with TRBD1 identical over 7 bases. The sequence came from an adult with an advanced solid tumor such as melanoma, head and neck, liver or kidney cancer. The source was CD4+ or CD8+ T cells sorted from blood, collected in a trial of the OX40 agonist ivuxolimab. DNA of the CDR3: TGTGCCAGCAGTTTTACACAGGGGTCTTTTGACAATCAGCCCCAGCATTTT. Translated: CASSFTQGSFDNQPQHF.